The clone carrying this T cell receptor beta chain was found many times. The antigen is unknown. TCRdb reprocessed the reads with MiXCR, giving one entry per CDR3 protein. The data contain 200,000 to 300,000 distinct CDR3 sequences, around 13% of them seen just once; the ten biggest clones take up 7.5% to 10%. This specimen belongs to a study of T cell repertoires in cytomegalovirus infection. At the level of the study: An indication of both CMV infection and matching HLA type came from public TCR beta signatures. Study findings and constraints: CMV-specific TCR beta clonotypes restricted by HLA-C were the ones dominating the ex vivo response.

V gave up 6 bases and J gave up 3 bases; unmatched junction bases: 4. This CDR3 has 14 residues. The chain has TRBV12-3 or TRBV12-4 and TRBJ1-3, with 8 bases identical to TRBD1. Sequencing was performed on PBMCs. The origin of this receptor is a human donor in good health (CMV status not recorded). Some clones in this sample may be carry-over from other donors' samples. For the CDR3, the DNA is TGTGCCAGCAGGCAGGGACAGGTTGGAAACACCATATATTTT. Translating gives CASRQGQVGNTIYF.